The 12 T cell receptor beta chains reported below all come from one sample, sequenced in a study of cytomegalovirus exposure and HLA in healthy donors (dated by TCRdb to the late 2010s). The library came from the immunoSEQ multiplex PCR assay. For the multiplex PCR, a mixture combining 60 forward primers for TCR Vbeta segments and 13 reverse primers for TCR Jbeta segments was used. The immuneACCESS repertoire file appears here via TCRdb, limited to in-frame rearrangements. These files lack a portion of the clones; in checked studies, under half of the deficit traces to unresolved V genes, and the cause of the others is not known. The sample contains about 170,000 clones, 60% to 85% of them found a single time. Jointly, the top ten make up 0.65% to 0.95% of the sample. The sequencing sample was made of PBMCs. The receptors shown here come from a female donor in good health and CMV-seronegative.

The CDR3 loop reads CAWSVGALNYGYTF. As DNA, the CDR3 is TGTGCCTGGAGTGTGGGGGCGCTCAACTATGGCTACACCTTC. This chain uses TRBV30 with TRBJ1-2, with D tentatively TRBD1 (6 bases). This CDR3 region has 14 residues. Germline-derived CDR1 and CDR2 are GTSNPN and SVGIG (reference sequence). V lost 0 bases to trimming and J lost 2 bases, with 10 bases between them.

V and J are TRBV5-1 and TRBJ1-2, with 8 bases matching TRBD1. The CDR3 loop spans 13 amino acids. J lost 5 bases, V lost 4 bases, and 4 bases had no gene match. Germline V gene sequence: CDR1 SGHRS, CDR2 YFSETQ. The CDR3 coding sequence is TGCGCCAGCAGCCTCCGGACAGGGTATGGCTACACCTTC. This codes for CASSLRTGYGYTF.

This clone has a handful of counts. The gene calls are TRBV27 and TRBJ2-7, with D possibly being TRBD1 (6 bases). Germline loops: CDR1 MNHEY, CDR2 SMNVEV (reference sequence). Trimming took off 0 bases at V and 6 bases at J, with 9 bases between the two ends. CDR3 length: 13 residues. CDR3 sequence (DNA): TGTGCCAGCAGTTTATCGGGGGCTTCCGAGCAGTACTTC. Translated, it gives CASSLSGASEQYF.

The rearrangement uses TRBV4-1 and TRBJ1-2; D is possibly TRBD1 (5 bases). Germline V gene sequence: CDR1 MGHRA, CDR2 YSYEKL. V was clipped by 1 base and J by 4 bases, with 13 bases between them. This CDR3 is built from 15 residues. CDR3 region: CASSQAPQGTYGYTF. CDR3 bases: TGCGCCAGCAGCCAAGCCCCTCAGGGTACCTATGGCTACACCTTC.

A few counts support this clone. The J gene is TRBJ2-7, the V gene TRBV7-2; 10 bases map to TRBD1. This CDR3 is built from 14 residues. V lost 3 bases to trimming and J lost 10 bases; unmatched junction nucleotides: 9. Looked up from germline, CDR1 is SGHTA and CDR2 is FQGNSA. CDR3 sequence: CASSLEGQGRRQYF. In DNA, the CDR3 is TGTGCCAGCAGCTTGGAGGGACAGGGGCGTAGACAGTACTTC.

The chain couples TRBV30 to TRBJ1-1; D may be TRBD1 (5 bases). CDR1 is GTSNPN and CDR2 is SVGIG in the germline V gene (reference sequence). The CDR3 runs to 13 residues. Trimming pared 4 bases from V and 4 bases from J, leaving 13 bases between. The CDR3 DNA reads TGTGCCTGGAATAGGGCGCAGGGCACTGAAGCTTTCTTT. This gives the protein CAWNRAQGTEAFF.

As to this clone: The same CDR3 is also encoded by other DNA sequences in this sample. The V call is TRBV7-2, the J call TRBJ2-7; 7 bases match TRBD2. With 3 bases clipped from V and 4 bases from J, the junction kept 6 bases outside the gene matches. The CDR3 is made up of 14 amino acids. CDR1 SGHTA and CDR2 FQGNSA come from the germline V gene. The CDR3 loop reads CASSLGRASYEQYF. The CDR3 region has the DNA TGTGCCAGCAGCTTGGGGAGGGCCAGTTACGAGCAGTACTTC. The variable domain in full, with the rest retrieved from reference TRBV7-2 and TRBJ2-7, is GAGVSQSPSNKVTEKGKDVELRCDPISGHTALYWYRQSLGQGLEFLIYFQGNSAPDKSGLPSDRFSAERTGGSVSTLTIQRTQQEDSAVYLCASSLGRASYEQYFGPGTRLTVT.

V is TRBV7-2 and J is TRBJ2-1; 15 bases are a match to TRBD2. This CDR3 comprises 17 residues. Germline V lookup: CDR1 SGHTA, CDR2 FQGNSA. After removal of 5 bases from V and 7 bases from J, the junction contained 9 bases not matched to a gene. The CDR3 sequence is CASSNPGLAGGKNEQFF. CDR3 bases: TGTGCCAGCAGCAACCCGGGACTAGCGGGGGGCAAAAATGAGCAGTTCTTC.

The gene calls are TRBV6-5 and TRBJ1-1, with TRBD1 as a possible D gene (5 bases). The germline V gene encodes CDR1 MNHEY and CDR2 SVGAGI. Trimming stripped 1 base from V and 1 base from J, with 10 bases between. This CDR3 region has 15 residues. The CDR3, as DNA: TGTGCCAGCAGTTACTGGCAGGGAACGAACACTGAAGCTTTCTTT. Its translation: CASSYWQGTNTEAFF.

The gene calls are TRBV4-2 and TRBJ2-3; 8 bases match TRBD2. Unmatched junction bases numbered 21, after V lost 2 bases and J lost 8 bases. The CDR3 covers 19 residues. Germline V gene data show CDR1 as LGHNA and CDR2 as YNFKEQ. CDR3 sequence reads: CASSQPSGTSGGSSGTQYF. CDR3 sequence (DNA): TGTGCCAGCAGCCAACCTAGCGGAACTAGCGGTGGATCTAGTGGTACGCAGTATTTT.

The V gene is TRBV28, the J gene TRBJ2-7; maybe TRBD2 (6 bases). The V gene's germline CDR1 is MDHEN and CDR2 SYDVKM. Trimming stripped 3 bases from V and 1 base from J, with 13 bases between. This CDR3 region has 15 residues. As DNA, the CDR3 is TGTGCCAGCAGTTTCGTTGGCGGGACTTCCTACGAGCAGTACTTC. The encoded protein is CASSFVGGTSYEQYF.

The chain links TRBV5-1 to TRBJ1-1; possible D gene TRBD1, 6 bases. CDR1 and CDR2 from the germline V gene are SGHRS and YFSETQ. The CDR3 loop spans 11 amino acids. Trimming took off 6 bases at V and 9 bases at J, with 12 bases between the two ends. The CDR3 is CASNREGKAFF. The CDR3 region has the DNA TGCGCCAGCAACAGGGAGGGTAAAGCTTTCTTT.